A single sample is the source of the 30 T cell receptor beta chains below, sequenced in a study of blood T cell repertoires in COVID-19. Libraries were prepared by immunoSEQ multiplex PCR; TCRdb keeps only in-frame clonotypes and omits some of them. The sample has 100,000 or so clones; 86% are singletons. The sequenced material came from PBMCs or T cells enriched from blood (not recorded which). The receptor set was obtained from a woman aged 50 to 60 who had recovered from COVID-19.

This chain joins TRBV28 and TRBJ2-4; tentatively, D is TRBD2 (6 bases). The V and J ends lost 6 bases and 8 bases respectively, with 20 bases between them. This CDR3 is built from 15 residues. Per germline, CDR1 MDHEN and CDR2 SYDVKM. CDR3 sequence reads: CASSEPSGGIDIQYF. The CDR3 bases are TGTGCCAGCAGCGAACCCTCCGGCGGGATCGACATTCAGTACTTC. Together with reference TRBV28 and TRBJ2-4, the CDR3 gives the full variable domain: DVKVTQSSRYLVKRTGEKVFLECVQDMDHENMFWYRQDPGLGLRLIYFSYDVKMKEKGDIPEGYSVSREKKERFSLILESASTNQTSMYLCASSEPSGGIDIQYFGAGTRLSVL.

The chain joins TRBV6-1 to TRBJ1-6; D not resolved. There are 14 residues in the CDR3. The germline V gene has CDR1 MNHNS and CDR2 SASEGT. The germline V and J ends were trimmed by 3 bases and 19 bases, with 22 bases remaining between them. CDR3 sequence: CASSDSGLQRSGHF. The CDR3 bases are TGTGCCAGCAGTGACAGTGGATTACAAAGGTCCGGGCACTTT.

The chain is built from TRBV2 and TRBJ1-1; D call uncertain. CDR1 is SNHLY, CDR2 FYNNEI, per germline. The CDR3 contains 12 residues. V gave up 0 bases and J gave up 8 bases, with 7 bases separating them. CDR3 DNA sequence: TGTGCCAGCAGTGAAGCCCGTCCCGAAGCTTTCTTT. Protein: CASSEARPEAFF.

This chain connects TRBV28 to TRBJ2-2; D is perhaps TRBD1 (6 bases). The CDR3 sequence is 13 residues long. V was clipped by 9 bases and J by 4 bases, with 12 bases between them. The germline CDR1 and CDR2 sequences are MDHEN and SYDVKM. CDR3 residues: CASQGYITGELFF. Written as DNA, the CDR3 is TGTGCCAGTCAGGGGTACATCACCGGGGAGCTGTTTTTT.

J is TRBJ1-1 and V is TRBV7-8, with TRBD1 matching 8 bases. This CDR3 contains 15 residues. CDR1 SGHVS and CDR2 FQNEAQ come from the germline V gene. The trim removed 4 bases at V and 1 base at J, leaving 5 bases unmatched. CDR3 DNA: TGTGCCAGCAGCTCCAGGGGGCGGGCGAACACTGAAGCTTTCTTT. Translation gives CASSSRGRANTEAFF.

The chain couples TRBV14 to TRBJ1-1, with D possibly matching TRBD1 (5 bases). Germline lookup yields CDR1 SGHDN and CDR2 FVKESK. V lost 0 bases and J lost 3, with 8 bases in between. The CDR3 runs to 14 residues. For the CDR3, the DNA is TGTGCCAGCAGCCAAGACAGGGAGGACACTGAAGCTTTCTTT. Encoded protein: CASSQDREDTEAFF.

This clone appeared a single time. This sequence joins TRBV4-1 and TRBJ1-2; D remains ambiguous. The CDR3 covers 15 residues. With 0 bases removed from V and 5 bases from J, the gap between germline ends came to 13 bases. CDR1 is MGHRA and CDR2 is YSYEKL in the germline V gene. This CDR3 reads CASSQESPTGYGYTF. Here the CDR3 DNA reads TGCGCCAGCAGCCAAGAGTCCCCTACGGGGTATGGCTACACCTTC.

This chain uses TRBV5-4 with TRBJ2-2; 9 bases are a match to TRBD1. Germline trimming cut 0 bases from V and 3 bases from J; bases unmatched to any gene: 0. This CDR3 has 15 residues. Per germline, CDR1 SGHNT and CDR2 YYREEE (reference sequence). CDR3 region: CASSLGQGDTGELFF. The DNA for the CDR3 is TGTGCCAGCAGCTTGGGACAGGGGGACACCGGGGAGCTGTTTTTT.

The chain employs TRBV9 and TRBJ1-2; D is ambiguous. Per the germline V gene, CDR1 is SGDLS and CDR2 is YYNGEE. The CDR3 has 15 amino acids. V was shortened by 0 bases and J by 4 bases, with 13 bases between the two germline ends. As DNA, the CDR3 is TGTGCCAGCAGCGTAGGAGGGTCAACCTCCTATGGCTACACCTTC. Amino acids: CASSVGGSTSYGYTF.

This rearrangement joins TRBV28 to TRBJ2-2; D uncertain. Trimming left V 2 bases short and J 5 bases short, with 6 bases between. The CDR3 has 13 residues. Germline V gene sequence: CDR1 MDHEN, CDR2 SYDVKM. In DNA form, the CDR3 reads TGTGCCAGCAGTTTACCAGGAACCGGGGAGCTGTTTTTT. It specifies CASSLPGTGELFF.

The chain links TRBV2 to TRBJ2-3; 7 nucleotides match TRBD2. The V segment lost 8 bases and the J segment 2 bases; nucleotides outside the gene matches: 16. The V gene's germline CDR1 is SNHLY and CDR2 FYNNEI. This CDR3 spans 17 amino acids. Written as DNA, the CDR3 is TGTGCCAGCCGTCGAAGAGGCCCCGGGACTAACACAGATACGCAGTATTTT. Translated, it gives CASRRRGPGTNTDTQYF.

The chain has TRBV19 and TRBJ1-6, with D possibly TRBD1 on 6 matching bases. V lost 3 bases to trimming and J lost 5 bases, with 14 bases between them. Germline V gives CDR1 LNHDA, CDR2 SQIVND (reference sequence). The CDR3 runs 16 residues. This chain's CDR3 is CASSIGRGDNNSPLHF. The CDR3 nucleotides read TGTGCCAGTAGTATTGGCAGGGGCGATAATAATTCACCCCTCCACTTT.

The chain recombines TRBV5-1 with TRBJ2-1, with TRBD2 matching 13 bases. With 3 bases clipped from V and 6 bases from J, the junction kept 3 bases outside the gene matches. The CDR3 runs 15 residues. The germline V gene has CDR1 SGHRS and CDR2 YFSETQ. The CDR3: CASSWRTSGSNEQFF. Here the CDR3 DNA reads TGCGCCAGCAGCTGGAGGACTAGCGGGAGCAATGAGCAGTTCTTC.

This clone was detected once. The rearrangement joins TRBV3-1 (or the pseudogene TRBV3-2) to TRBJ1-2, with D possibly being TRBD1 (5 bases). Germline V gives CDR1 LGHDT, CDR2 YNNKEL (reference sequence). The V end lost 6 bases, the J end lost 3 bases, and 20 bases lay between the germline ends. The CDR3 loop spans 16 amino acids. Here the CDR3 DNA reads TGTGCCAGCAGAGCCAGCTGGTTGTGGGGGGACTATGGCTACACCTTC. This translates into CASRASWLWGDYGYTF.

The CDR3 loop is CASSVDRDQPQHF. The CDR3 DNA reads TGTGCCAGCAGTGTAGACCGGGATCAGCCCCAGCATTTT. This rearrangement joins TRBV2 to TRBJ1-5; D uncertain. CDR1 SNHLY and CDR2 FYNNEI come from the germline V gene. The germline V and J ends were trimmed by 4 bases and 5 bases, with 9 bases remaining between them. The CDR3 runs to 13 residues.

The J gene is TRBJ2-7, the V gene TRBV7-6, with 10 bases fitting TRBD1. V gave up 2 bases and J gave up 6 bases; unmatched junction bases: 4. In germline, CDR1 is SGHVS, CDR2 FNYEAQ. The CDR3 covers 14 residues. The CDR3 region has the DNA TGTGCCAGCAGCTTACAGGGGACAGGGGTCGAGCAGTACTTC. It specifies CASSLQGTGVEQYF.

The chain couples TRBV30 to TRBJ1-5; D unresolved. Germline V gene sequence: CDR1 GTSNPN, CDR2 SVGIG (reference sequence). V gave up 3 bases and J gave up 11 bases, with 23 bases separating them. The CDR3 extends over 15 amino acids. Written as DNA, the CDR3 is TGTGCCTGGAGCACTAAGGTAGTCGGTATAGAGTCCCAGCATTTT. Amino acid sequence: CAWSTKVVGIESQHF.

In its sample, this clone was seen once. The chain recombines TRBV11-1 with TRBJ2-7, with D perhaps matching TRBD2 (5 bases). CDR1 is SGHAT and CDR2 is FQDESV in the germline V gene (reference sequence). V lost 5 bases, J lost 2 bases, and 19 bases lay in between. The CDR3 is 16 residues long. The CDR3 is CASSLGRLAHTYEQYF. The CDR3 DNA is TGTGCCAGCAGCCTCGGTCGCCTAGCTCATACCTACGAGCAGTACTTC.

The V call is TRBV11-2, the J call TRBJ2-1; a possible D gene is TRBD1 (6 bases). CDR1 SGHAT and CDR2 FQNNGV come from the germline V gene. The ends were cut back, 9 bases at V and 9 bases at J, with 24 bases in the middle. The CDR3 consists of 15 residues. The CDR3 DNA is TGTGCCAGTCGAGATTGGGGGCTAGTGGACAGTGAGCAGTTCTTC. As protein: CASRDWGLVDSEQFF.

The V gene is TRBV7-6, the J gene TRBJ1-1; TRBD1 might be the D (6 bases). Trimming left V 2 bases short and J 2 bases short, with 18 bases between. Germline V gives CDR1 SGHVS, CDR2 FNYEAQ. This CDR3 contains 17 residues. Here the CDR3 DNA reads TGTGCCAGCAGCTTATCCTTACAGGACAGTAAAAACACTGAAGCTTTCTTT. This codes for CASSLSLQDSKNTEAFF. Combining the CDR3 with reference TRBV7-6 and TRBJ1-1 gives the whole variable domain GAGVSQSPRYKVTKRGQDVALRCDPISGHVSLYWYRQALGQGPEFLTYFNYEAQQDKSGLPNDRFSAERPEGSISTLTIQRTEQRDSAMYRCASSLSLQDSKNTEAFFGQGTRLTVV.

The genes are TRBV9 and TRBJ2-2, with D unclear. The CDR3 loop spans 15 amino acids. Germline CDR1 reads SGDLS; CDR2 reads YYNGEE. V was clipped by 0 bases and J by 2 bases, with 8 bases between them. The CDR3 DNA sequence: TGTGCCAGCAGCGTAGGATGGGCTAACACCGGGGAGCTGTTTTTT. It specifies CASSVGWANTGELFF.

The chain links TRBV19 to TRBJ2-6; the D is unclear. Germline V gene sequence: CDR1 LNHDA, CDR2 SQIVND (reference sequence). This CDR3 spans 16 amino acids. Trimming removed 7 bases at V and 3 bases at J, with 16 bases between. DNA for the CDR3: TGTGCCAGTATACCCACTCACCTAGTTGGGGCCAACGTCCTGACTTTC. Its protein is CASIPTHLVGANVLTF.

This chain joins TRBV5-1 and TRBJ2-1, with D possibly being TRBD2 (5 bases). Per germline, CDR1 SGHRS and CDR2 YFSETQ. There are 14 residues in the CDR3. V lost 4 bases, J lost 6 bases, and 14 bases lay in between. CDR3 amino acids: CASSHTSGANEQFF. The CDR3 DNA follows: TGCGCCAGCAGCCACACAAGCGGAGCCAATGAGCAGTTCTTC.

This clone has only one observation. The chain couples TRBV28 to TRBJ2-7; D may be TRBD2 (7 bases). Germline-derived CDR1 and CDR2 are MDHEN and SYDVKM. The CDR3 loop spans 16 amino acids. Trimming shortened V by 2 bases and J by 8 bases, and 22 bases separated the two germline ends. The CDR3 nucleotides are TGTGCCAGCAGTTTAGGTTTGGGGGCGGGGGAAAAAAAGCAGTACTTC. Its translation is CASSLGLGAGEKKQYF.

The chain employs TRBV24-1 and TRBJ1-5; TRBD1 is a possible D gene (5 bases). Per germline, CDR1 KGHDR and CDR2 SFDVKD. The CDR3 sequence is 14 residues long. Trimming stripped 6 bases from V and 0 bases from J, with 8 bases between. CDR3 DNA: TGTGCCACCAGTAGACAGAATAGCAATCAGCCCCAGCATTTT. The encoded protein is CATSRQNSNQPQHF.

This sequence joins TRBV28 and TRBJ2-7; D is possibly TRBD1 (6 bases). V was pared by 5 bases and J by 1 base, with 6 bases between. Per the germline V gene, CDR1 is MDHEN and CDR2 is SYDVKM. CDR3 length equals 12 residues. The CDR3 loop is CASSTGSYEQYF. CDR3 nucleotide sequence: TGTGCCAGCAGTACAGGGTCCTACGAGCAGTACTTC.

V usage is TRBV7-9 and J usage is TRBJ2-1, with TRBD2 identical over 12 bases. The CDR3 consists of 16 residues. Losses at the gene ends were 5 bases for V and 8 bases for J; bases not matched to a gene: 10. Per germline, CDR1 SEHNR and CDR2 FQNEAQ (reference sequence). The CDR3: CASSPRLAGVLDEQFF. Here the CDR3 DNA reads TGTGCCAGCAGCCCGCGACTAGCGGGAGTTCTCGATGAGCAGTTCTTC.

V gene TRBV6-5 combines with J gene TRBJ2-7, with 7 bases aligning to TRBD1. The trim removed 6 bases at V and 3 bases at J, leaving 8 bases unmatched. CDR1 and CDR2 (germline): MNHEY, SVGAGI. The CDR3 runs 14 residues. The CDR3 DNA reads as TGTGCCAGCAGATTACAGGGGACCGACTACGAGCAGTACTTC. This encodes CASRLQGTDYEQYF.

The genes are TRBV13 and TRBJ1-1, with TRBD1 as a possible D gene (5 bases). The germline V and J ends were trimmed by 5 bases and 0 bases, with 16 bases remaining between them. The germline gives CDR1 PRHDT, CDR2 FYEKMQ (reference sequence). The length of the CDR3 is 16 residues. The CDR3 loop reads CASSLDGAGLNTEAFF. Written as DNA, the CDR3 is TGTGCCAGCAGCCTAGATGGGGCCGGGCTGAACACTGAAGCTTTCTTT.

This sequence joins TRBV7-3 and TRBJ2-3, with D unresolved. CDR3 length: 13 residues. Germline values: CDR1 SGHTA, CDR2 FQGTGA. With 4 bases removed from V and 6 bases from J, the gap between germline ends came to 11 bases. CDR3 in DNA: TGTGCCAGCAGCTATATCGCCGGGGATACGCAGTATTTT. Translated, it gives CASSYIAGDTQYF.